This record looks at one T cell receptor beta chain sequence and its context. These data originate in a study of PD-1 blockade in classical Hodgkin lymphoma. Some clones are missing from TCRdb's copy, which holds only in-frame ones; the method was immunoSEQ multiplex PCR. The profile shows 40,000 to 45,000 clones, approximately 80% of them singletons. Brentuximab vedotin exposure varied, and every patient relapsed after autologous stem cell transplantation. The receptor comes from a human donor with classical Hodgkin lymphoma. The starting material was peripheral blood mononuclear cells (PBMCs), obtained at baseline.

The CDR3 protein is CASSLRRGAGSNQPQHF. CDR3 bases: TGTGCCAGCAGTTTACGGCGGGGTGCCGGGAGCAATCAGCCCCAGCATTTT. The rearrangement uses TRBV28 and TRBJ1-5; the D is unclear. V lost 2 bases, J lost 1 base, and 15 bases lay in between. Germline V gene sequence: CDR1 MDHEN, CDR2 SYDVKM. The CDR3 covers 17 residues.